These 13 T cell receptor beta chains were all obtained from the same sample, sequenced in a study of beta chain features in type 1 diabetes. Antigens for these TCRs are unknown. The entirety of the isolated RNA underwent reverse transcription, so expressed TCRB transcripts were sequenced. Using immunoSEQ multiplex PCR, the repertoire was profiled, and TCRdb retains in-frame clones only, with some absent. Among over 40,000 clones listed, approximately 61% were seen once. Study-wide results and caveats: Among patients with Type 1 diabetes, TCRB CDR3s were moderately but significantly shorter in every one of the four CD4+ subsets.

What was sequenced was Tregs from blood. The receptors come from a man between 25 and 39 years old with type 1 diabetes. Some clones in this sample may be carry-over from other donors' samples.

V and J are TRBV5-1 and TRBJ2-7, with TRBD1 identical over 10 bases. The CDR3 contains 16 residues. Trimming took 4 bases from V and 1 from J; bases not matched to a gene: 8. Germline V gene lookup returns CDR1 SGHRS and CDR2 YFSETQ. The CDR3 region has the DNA TGCGCCAGCAGCGCATTTCCGGGACAGGGGTCCTACGAGCAGTACTTC. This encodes CASSAFPGQGSYEQYF.

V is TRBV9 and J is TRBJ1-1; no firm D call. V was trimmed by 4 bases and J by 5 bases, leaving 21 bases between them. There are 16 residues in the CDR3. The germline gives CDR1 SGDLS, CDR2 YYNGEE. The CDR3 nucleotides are TGTGCCAGCAGCCCCCAAAAGTATTGGGAGGGTACTGAAGCTTTCTTT. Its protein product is CASSPQKYWEGTEAFF.

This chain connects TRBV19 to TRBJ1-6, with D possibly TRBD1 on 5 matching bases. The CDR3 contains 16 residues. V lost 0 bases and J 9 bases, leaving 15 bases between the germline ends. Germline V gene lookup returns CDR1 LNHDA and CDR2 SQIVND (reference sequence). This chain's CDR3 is CASSIDLGRWSSPLHF. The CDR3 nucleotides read TGTGCCAGTAGTATAGATCTGGGGCGGTGGAGTTCACCCCTCCACTTT.

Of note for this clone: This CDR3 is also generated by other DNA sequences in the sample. DNA for the CDR3: TGTGCCAGTGACAGGGGAACCGCTTATGAAAAACTGTTTTTT. Translation: CASDRGTAYEKLFF. The V gene is TRBV7-9, the J gene TRBJ1-4, with 8 bases matching TRBD1. The germline V gene encodes CDR1 SEHNR and CDR2 FQNEAQ (reference sequence). Losses at the gene ends were 9 bases for V and 6 bases for J; bases not matched to a gene: 9. The CDR3 covers 14 residues.

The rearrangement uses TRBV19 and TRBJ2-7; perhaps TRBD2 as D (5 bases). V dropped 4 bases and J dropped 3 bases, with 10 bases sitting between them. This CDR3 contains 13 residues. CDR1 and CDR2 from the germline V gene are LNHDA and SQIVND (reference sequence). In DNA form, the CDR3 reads TGTGCCAGTAGTACCCGCGGGCTCTACGAGCAGTACTTC. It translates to CASSTRGLYEQYF. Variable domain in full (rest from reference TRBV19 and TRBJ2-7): DGGITQSPKYLFRKEGQNVTLSCEQNLNHDAMYWYRQDPGQGLRLIYYSQIVNDFQKGDIAEGYSVSREKKESFPLTVTSAQKNPTAFYLCASSTRGLYEQYFGPGTRLTVT.

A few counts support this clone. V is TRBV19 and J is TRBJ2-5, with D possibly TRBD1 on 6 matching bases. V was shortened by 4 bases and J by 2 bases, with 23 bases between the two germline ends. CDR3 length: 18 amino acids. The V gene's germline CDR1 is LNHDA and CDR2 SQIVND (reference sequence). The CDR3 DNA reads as TGTGCCAGTAGTAGGGGGCGCGTGCGGCTTTCCCTACAAGAGACCCAGTACTTC. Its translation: CASSRGRVRLSLQETQYF.

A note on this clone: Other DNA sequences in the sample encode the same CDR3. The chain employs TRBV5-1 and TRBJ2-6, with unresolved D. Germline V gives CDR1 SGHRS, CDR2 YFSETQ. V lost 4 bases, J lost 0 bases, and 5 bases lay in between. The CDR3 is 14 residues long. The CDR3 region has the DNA TGCGCCAGCAGCCCCAGCTCTGGGGCCAACGTCCTGACTTTC. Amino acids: CASSPSSGANVLTF.

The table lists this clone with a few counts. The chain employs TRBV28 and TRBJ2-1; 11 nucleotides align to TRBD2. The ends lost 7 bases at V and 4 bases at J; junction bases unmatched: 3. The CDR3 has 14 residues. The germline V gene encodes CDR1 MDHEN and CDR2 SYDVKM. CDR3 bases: TGTGCCAGCATCCCTAGCGGGGGGTACAATGAGCAGTTCTTC. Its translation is CASIPSGGYNEQFF.

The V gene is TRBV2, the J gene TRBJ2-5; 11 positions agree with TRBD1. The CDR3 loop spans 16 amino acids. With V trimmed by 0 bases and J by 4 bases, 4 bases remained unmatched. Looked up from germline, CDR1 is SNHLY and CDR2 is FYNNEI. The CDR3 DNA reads TGTGCCAGCAGTGAAGCGCTTGGGACAGGGGGAGAGACCCAGTACTTC. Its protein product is CASSEALGTGGETQYF.

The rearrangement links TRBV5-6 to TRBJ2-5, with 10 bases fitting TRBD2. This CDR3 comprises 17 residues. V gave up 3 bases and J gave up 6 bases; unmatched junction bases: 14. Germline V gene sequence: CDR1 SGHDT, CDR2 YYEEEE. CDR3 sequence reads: CASSSLLRLAGEQTQYF. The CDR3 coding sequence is TGTGCCAGCAGCTCTCTATTACGCCTAGCGGGGGAGCAGACCCAGTACTTC.

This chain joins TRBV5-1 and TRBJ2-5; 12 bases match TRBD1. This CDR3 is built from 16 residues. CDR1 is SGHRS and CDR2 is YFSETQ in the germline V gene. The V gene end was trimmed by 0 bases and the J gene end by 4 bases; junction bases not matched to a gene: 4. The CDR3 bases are TGCGCCAGCAGCTTGGCGGTGGGACAGGGGGCAGAGACCCAGTACTTC. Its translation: CASSLAVGQGAETQYF. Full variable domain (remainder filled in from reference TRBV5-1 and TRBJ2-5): KAGVTQTPRYLIKTRGQQVTLSCSPISGHRSVSWYQQTPGQGLQFLFEYFSETQRNKGNFPGRFSGRQFSNSRSEMNVSTLELGDSALYLCASSLAVGQGAETQYFGPGTRLLVL.

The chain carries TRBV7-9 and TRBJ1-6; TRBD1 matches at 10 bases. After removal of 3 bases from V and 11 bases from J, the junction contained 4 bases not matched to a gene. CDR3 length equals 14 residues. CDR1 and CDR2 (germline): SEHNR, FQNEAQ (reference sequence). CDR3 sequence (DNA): TGTGCCAGCAGCTTGGGACAGGGGCGGACACCCCTCCACTTT. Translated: CASSLGQGRTPLHF.

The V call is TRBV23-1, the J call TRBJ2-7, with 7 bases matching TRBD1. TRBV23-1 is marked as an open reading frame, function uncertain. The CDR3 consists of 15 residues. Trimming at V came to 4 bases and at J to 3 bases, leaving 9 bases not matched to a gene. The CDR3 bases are TGCGCCAGCAGTCGGGGACAGCGAACAGACTACGAGCAGTACTTC. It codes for CASSRGQRTDYEQYF.